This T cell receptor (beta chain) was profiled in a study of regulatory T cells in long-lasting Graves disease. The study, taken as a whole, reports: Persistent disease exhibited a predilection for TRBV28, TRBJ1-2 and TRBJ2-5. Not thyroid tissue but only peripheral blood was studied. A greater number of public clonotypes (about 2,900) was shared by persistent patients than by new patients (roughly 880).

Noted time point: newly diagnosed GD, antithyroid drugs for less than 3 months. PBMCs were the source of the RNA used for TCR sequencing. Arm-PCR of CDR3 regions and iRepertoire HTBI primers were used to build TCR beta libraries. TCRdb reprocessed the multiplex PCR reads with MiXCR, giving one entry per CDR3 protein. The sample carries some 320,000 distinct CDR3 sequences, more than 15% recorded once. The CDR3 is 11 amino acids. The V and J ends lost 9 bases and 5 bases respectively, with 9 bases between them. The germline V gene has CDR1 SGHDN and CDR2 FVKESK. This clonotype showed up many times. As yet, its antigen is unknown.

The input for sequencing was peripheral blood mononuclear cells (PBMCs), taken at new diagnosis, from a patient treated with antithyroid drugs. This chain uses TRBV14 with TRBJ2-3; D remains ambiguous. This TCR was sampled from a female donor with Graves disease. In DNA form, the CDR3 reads TGTGCCAGTGGGTCGGGAGATACGCAGTATTTT. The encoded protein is CASGSGDTQYF.